Detailed here is one T cell receptor (beta chain). No cognate antigen has been identified for it. One base away there is no much larger clone; base qualities are not given. The record originates from a study of technical replicates of blood from a handful of donors listed by TCRdb under 2017. Trimming leaves V shorter by 5 bases and J shorter by 4 bases, with the junction holding 14 bases beyond the gene matches. The germline V gene encodes CDR1 MNHEY and CDR2 SMNVEV (reference sequence). CDR3 length: 17 amino acids, cysteine to phenylalanine. Only the CDR3 region is kept as DNA, spanning 51 bases read in frame from base 1. The library was built by means of the immunoSEQ multiplex PCR assay. Imported from immuneACCESS, the table was reduced by TCRdb to in-frame sequences with V and J called. These copies leave out some clones; in studies compared against another copy, an unresolved V gene accounts for under half, and the cause of the remainder is not known. In all, the sample holds about 97,000 clones, and approximately 96% of those were seen once. The ten biggest clones cover around 0.35% of the sample.

The rearrangement joined TRBV27 to TRBJ2-1; TRBD2 fits 7 bases in the junction. The receptor's source is a human donor in good health. Source material: T cells isolated from PBMCs. CDR3 region: CASSVGSWEGPYNEQFF. The DNA reads as follows: TGTGCCAGCAGTGTAGGTTCGTGGGAGGGCCCGTACAATGAGCAGTTCTTC.